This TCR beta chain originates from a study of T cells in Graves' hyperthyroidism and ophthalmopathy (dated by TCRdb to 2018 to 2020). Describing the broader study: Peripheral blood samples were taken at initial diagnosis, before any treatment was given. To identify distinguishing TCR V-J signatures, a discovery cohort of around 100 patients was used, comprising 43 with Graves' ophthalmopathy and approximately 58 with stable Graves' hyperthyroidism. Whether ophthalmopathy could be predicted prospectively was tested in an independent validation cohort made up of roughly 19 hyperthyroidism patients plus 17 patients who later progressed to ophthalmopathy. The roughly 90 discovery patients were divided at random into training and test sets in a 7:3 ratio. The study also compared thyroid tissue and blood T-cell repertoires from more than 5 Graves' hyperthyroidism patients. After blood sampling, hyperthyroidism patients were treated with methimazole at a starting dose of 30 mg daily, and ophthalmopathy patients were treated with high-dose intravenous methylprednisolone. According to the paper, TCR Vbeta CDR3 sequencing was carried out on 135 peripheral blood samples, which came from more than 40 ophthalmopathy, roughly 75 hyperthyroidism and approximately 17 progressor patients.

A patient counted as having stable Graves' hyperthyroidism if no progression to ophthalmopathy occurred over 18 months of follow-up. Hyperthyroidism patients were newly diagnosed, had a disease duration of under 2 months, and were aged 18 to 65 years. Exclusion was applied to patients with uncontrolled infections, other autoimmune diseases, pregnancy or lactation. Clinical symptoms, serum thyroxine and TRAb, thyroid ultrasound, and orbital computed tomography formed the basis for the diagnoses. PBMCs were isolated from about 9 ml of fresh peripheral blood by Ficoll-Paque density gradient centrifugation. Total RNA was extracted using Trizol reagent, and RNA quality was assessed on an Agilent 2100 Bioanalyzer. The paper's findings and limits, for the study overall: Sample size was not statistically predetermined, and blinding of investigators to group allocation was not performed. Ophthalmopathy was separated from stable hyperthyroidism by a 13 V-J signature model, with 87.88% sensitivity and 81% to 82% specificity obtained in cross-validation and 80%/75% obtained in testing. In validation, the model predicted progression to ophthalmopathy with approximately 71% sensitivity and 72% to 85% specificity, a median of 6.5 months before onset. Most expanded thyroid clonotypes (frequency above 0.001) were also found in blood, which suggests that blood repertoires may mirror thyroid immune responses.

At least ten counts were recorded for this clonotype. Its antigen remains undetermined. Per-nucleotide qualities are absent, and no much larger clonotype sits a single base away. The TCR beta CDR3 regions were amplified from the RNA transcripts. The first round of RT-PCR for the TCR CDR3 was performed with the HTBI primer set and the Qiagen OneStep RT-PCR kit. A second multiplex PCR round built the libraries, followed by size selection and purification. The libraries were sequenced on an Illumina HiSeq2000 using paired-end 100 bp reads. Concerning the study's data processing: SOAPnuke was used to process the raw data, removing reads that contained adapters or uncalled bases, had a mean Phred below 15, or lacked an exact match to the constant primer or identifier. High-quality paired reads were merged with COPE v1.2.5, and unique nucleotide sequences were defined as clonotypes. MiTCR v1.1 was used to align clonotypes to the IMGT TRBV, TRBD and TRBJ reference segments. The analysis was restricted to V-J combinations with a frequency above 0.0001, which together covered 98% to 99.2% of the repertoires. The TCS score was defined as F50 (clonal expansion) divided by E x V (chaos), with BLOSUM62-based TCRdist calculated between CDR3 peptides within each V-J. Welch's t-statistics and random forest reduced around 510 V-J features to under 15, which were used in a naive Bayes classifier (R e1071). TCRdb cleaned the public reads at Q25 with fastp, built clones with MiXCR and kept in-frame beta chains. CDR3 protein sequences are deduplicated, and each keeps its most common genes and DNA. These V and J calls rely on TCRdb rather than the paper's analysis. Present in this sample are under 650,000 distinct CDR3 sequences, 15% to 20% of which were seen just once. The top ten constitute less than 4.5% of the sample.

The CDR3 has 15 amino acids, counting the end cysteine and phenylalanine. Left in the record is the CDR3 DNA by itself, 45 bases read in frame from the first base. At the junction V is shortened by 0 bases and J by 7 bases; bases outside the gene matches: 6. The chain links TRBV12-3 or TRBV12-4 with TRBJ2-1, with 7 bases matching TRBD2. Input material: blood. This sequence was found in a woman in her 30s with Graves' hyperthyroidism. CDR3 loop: CASSLARLAGNEQFF. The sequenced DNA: TGTGCCAGCAGTTTAGCGAGACTAGCAGGTAATGAGCAGTTCTTC.